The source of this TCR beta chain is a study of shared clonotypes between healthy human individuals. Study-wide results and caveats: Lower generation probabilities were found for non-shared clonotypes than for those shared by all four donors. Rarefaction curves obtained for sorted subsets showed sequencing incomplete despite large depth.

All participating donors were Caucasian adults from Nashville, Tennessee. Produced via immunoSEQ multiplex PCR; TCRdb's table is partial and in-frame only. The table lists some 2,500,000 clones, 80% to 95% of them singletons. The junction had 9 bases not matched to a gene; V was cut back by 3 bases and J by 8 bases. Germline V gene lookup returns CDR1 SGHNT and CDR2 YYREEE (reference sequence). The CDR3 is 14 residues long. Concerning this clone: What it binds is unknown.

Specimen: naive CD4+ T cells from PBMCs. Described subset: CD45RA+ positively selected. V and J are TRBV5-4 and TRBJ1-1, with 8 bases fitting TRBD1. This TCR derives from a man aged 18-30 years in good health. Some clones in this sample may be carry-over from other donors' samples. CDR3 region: CASSSTDRGSEAFF. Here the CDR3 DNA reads TGTGCCAGCAGCTCTACTGACAGGGGATCGGAAGCTTTCTTT. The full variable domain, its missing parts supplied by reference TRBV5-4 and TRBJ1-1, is ETGVTQSPTHLIKTRGQQVTLRCSSQSGHNTVSWYQQALGQGPQFIFQYYREEENGRGNFPPRFSGLQFPNYSSELNVNALELDDSALYLCASSSTDRGSEAFFGQGTRLTVV.